The rows below give T cell receptor beta chains drawn from one sample of a study of shared clonotypes between healthy human individuals. Sequencing was performed with immunoSEQ multiplex PCR; in TCRdb, only in-frame clones are kept and a portion is missing. The sample holds some 1,100,000 clones, more than 75% seen once. Sequencing was carried out using memory CD4+ T cells from PBMCs. Receptors originate from a man between 18 and 35 years old in good health. Some clones in this sample may be carry-over from other donors' samples. CDR3s include the opening cysteine and the closing phenylalanine or tryptophan. Fields, in order: clone size, D gene, J gene, V gene, CDR3 protein, CDR3 DNA. D genes are given only for firm matches. Clone sizes are given selectively: once, few, many, or a class where the clone is expanded.

.	.	TRBJ2-3	TRBV7-8	CASSLLQGMTDTQYF	TGTGCCAGCAGCCTACTACAGGGTATGACAGATACGCAGTATTTT
.	TRBD1	TRBJ1-5	TRBV28	CASRIDRGAQHF	TGTGCCAGCAGGATTGACAGGGGGGCCCAGCATTTT
.	TRBD1	TRBJ2-3	TRBV29-1	CSVESGQGTDTQYF	TGCAGCGTTGAATCCGGACAGGGGACAGATACGCAGTATTTT
.	.	TRBJ2-5	TRBV5-1	CASSFHSGGVQETQYF	TGCGCCAGCAGCTTCCACTCCGGAGGGGTTCAAGAGACCCAGTACTTC
.	.	TRBJ2-7	TRBV5-1	CASSLRANSYEQYF	TGCGCCAGCAGTCTAAGGGCCAACTCCTACGAGCAGTACTTC
.	.	TRBJ2-7	TRBV10-3	CAIRETYEQYF	TGTGCCATCAGGGAGACCTACGAGCAGTACTTC
.	TRBD2	TRBJ2-2	TRBV11-3	CASSPGGLAGDTGELFF	TGTGCCAGCAGTCCTGGGGGACTAGCGGGTGACACCGGGGAGCTGTTTTTT
.	TRBD1	TRBJ2-3	TRBV11-2	CASSWGDRTQYF	TGTGCCAGCAGCTGGGGGGACAGGACGCAGTATTTT
.	.	TRBJ2-2	TRBV9	CASSLSQRSNTGELFF	TGTGCCAGCAGCCTAAGTCAGAGATCGAACACCGGGGAGCTGTTTTTT
.	TRBD2	TRBJ2-3	TRBV10-1	CASSATLAESTDTQYF	TGCGCCAGCAGTGCCACGCTAGCGGAAAGCACAGATACGCAGTATTTT
few	.	TRBJ1-1	TRBV7-2	CASSLRRAESEAFF	TGTGCCAGCAGCTTACGGCGGGCGGAGTCTGAAGCTTTCTTT